Following are 17 T cell receptor beta chains from one sample sequenced in a study of blood T cell repertoires in COVID-19. Data came from immunoSEQ multiplex PCR; TCRdb stores just in-frame clones and leaves some out. The data contain under 200,000 clones, 70% to 80% of them singletons. Material: peripheral blood. The receptors originated from an older woman with COVID-19, enrolled during active disease.

This clone was seen a few times. This rearrangement joins TRBV27 to TRBJ2-1, with 9 bases identical to TRBD2. Per the germline V gene, CDR1 is MNHEY and CDR2 is SMNVEV (reference sequence). This CDR3 comprises 14 residues. Trimming removed 3 bases from V and 8 bases from J; junction bases left unmatched: 5. The DNA for the CDR3 is TGTGCCAGCAGTTTCTTTAGCGGGGGCGATGAGCAGTTCTTC. It encodes CASSFFSGGDEQFF.

The chain has TRBV7-3 and TRBJ2-1; 8 nucleotides agree with TRBD2. The CDR3 has 14 amino acids. V gave up 2 bases and J gave up 7 bases; unmatched junction bases: 4. Germline assignment: CDR1 SGHTA and CDR2 FQGTGA. This CDR3 reads CASSLAGGANEQFF. Written as DNA, the CDR3 is TGTGCCAGCAGCTTAGCGGGAGGCGCGAATGAGCAGTTCTTC.

The chain employs TRBV28 and TRBJ1-3; D gene unclear. The germline V gene has CDR1 MDHEN and CDR2 SYDVKM. CDR3 length equals 13 residues. Trimming removed 7 bases from V and 1 base from J, with 8 bases in between. In DNA, the CDR3 is TGTGCCAGCAACGAGGGTTCTGGAAACACCATATATTTT. This translates into CASNEGSGNTIYF.

The rearrangement joins TRBV27 to TRBJ2-2; D possibly corresponds to TRBD2 (5 bases). The V end was cut by 5 bases, the J end by 11 bases, with 12 bases between. The length of the CDR3 is 12 residues. Germline V CDR1 and CDR2: MNHEY, SMNVEV (reference sequence). The CDR3 DNA follows: TGTGCCAGCAGTCTCGACTACGTTGAGCTGTTTTTT. Translation gives CASSLDYVELFF.

CDR3 DNA sequence: TGTGCCAGCAGTTTCATTAGATCTGCCTACGAGCAGTACTTC. Protein sequence: CASSFIRSAYEQYF. The chain has TRBV28 and TRBJ2-7; D is unresolved. The CDR3 consists of 14 residues. Germline V gene sequence: CDR1 MDHEN, CDR2 SYDVKM. The V end was cut by 3 bases, the J end by 2 bases, with 11 bases between.

The chain uses TRBV7-2 and TRBJ2-1; 7 bases agree with TRBD2. CDR1 is SGHTA and CDR2 is FQGNSA in the germline V gene. The CDR3 is 17 amino acids. Trimming cost V 3 bases and J 5 bases; bases outside gene matches: 13. The CDR3 sequence: CASSFYGVRLANNEQFF. The CDR3, as DNA: TGTGCCAGCAGCTTTTACGGTGTAAGACTAGCTAACAATGAGCAGTTCTTC.

The chain recombines TRBV7-3 with TRBJ2-3; TRBD1 matches at 8 bases. The CDR3 totals 15 residues. V lost 5 bases and J lost 0; bases outside the gene matches: 4. The V gene's germline CDR1 is SGHTA and CDR2 FQGTGA. The CDR3 sequence: CASSPNRGSTDTQYF. The CDR3 DNA reads TGTGCCAGCAGCCCTAACAGGGGGAGCACAGATACGCAGTATTTT.

The V call is TRBV19, the J call TRBJ2-5; 8 bases fit TRBD2. This CDR3 comprises 14 residues. Germline V gene data show CDR1 as LNHDA and CDR2 as SQIVND (reference sequence). The V and J ends lost 3 bases and 2 bases, in that order; junction bases with no gene match: 2. In DNA, the CDR3 is TGTGCCAGTAGTATGAGCGGGGGACAAGAGACCCAGTACTTC. Amino acids: CASSMSGGQETQYF.

This sequence joins TRBV25-1 and TRBJ2-3; tentative D call: TRBD1 (7 bases). The CDR3 has 15 residues. Looked up from germline, CDR1 is MGHDK and CDR2 is SYGVNS. Trimming took off 5 bases at V and 2 bases at J, with 14 bases between the two ends. The CDR3 sequence is CASSRAGGSTDTQYF. In DNA form, the CDR3 reads TGTGCCAGCAGTCGGGCAGGGGGGTCCACAGATACGCAGTATTTT.

The chain uses TRBV9 and TRBJ1-3, with 7 positions matching TRBD1. The CDR3 runs 15 residues. Germline-derived CDR1 and CDR2 are SGDLS and YYNGEE. Trimming cost V 3 bases and J 4 bases; bases outside gene matches: 7. The CDR3 bases are TGTGCCAGCAGCGGGGACAGCAATAGGGGAAACACCATATATTTT. Translation gives CASSGDSNRGNTIYF.

The chain joins TRBV27 to TRBJ1-6, with TRBD1 as a possible D gene (6 bases). This CDR3 contains 18 residues. V lost 3 bases and J 8 bases, leaving 23 bases between the germline ends. Germline CDR1 MNHEY, CDR2 SMNVEV (reference sequence). The CDR3 DNA is TGTGCCAGCAGTTTGAGGAGGAGAGGGGGAGTTAAGGATTCACCCCTCCACTTT. This translates into CASSLRRRGGVKDSPLHF.

The chain is built from TRBV15 and TRBJ2-1; 7 nucleotides agree with TRBD2. V was clipped by 5 bases and J by 4 bases; unmatched bases: 11. CDR1 LNHNV and CDR2 YYDKDF come from the germline V gene (reference sequence). The CDR3 runs to 16 residues. The CDR3 protein is CATSGRTRGGYNEQFF. In DNA form, the CDR3 reads TGTGCCACCAGCGGGCGCACACGCGGGGGATACAATGAGCAGTTCTTC.

The chain recombines TRBV6-2 or TRBV6-3 with TRBJ2-5; 9 positions agree with TRBD2. The J segment lost 4 bases and the V segment lost 4 bases, leaving 7 bases of the junction unmatched. Germline V lookup: CDR1 MNHEY, CDR2 SVGEGT. The CDR3 loop spans 15 amino acids. The DNA for the CDR3 is TGTGCCAGCAGTTCCGCGGGAGGGCAGGTAGAGACCCAGTACTTC. This codes for CASSSAGGQVETQYF.

This chain links TRBV5-4 with TRBJ2-2, with a weak D call TRBD2 (6 bases). V was cut by 1 base and J by 6 bases, with 13 bases left in between. The CDR3 covers 15 residues. Germline CDR1 SGHNT, CDR2 YYREEE (reference sequence). CDR3 loop: CASSLRAGPAGELFF. The DNA for the CDR3 is TGTGCCAGCAGCTTGAGAGCGGGCCCGGCCGGGGAGCTGTTTTTT.

Concerning this clone itself: At the DNA level, this CDR3 is encoded by other sequences in the same sample as well. The V call is TRBV11-2, the J call TRBJ1-4; D is unclear. The CDR3 has 15 residues. Trimming removed 0 bases from V and 0 bases from J, with 5 bases in between. Germline values: CDR1 SGHAT, CDR2 FQNNGV. In DNA form, the CDR3 reads TGTGCCAGCAGCTTAGAGGCAGCAACTAATGAAAAACTGTTTTTT. Translating gives CASSLEAATNEKLFF.

This clone was detected a few times. The V and J genes are TRBV2 and TRBJ2-1, with D possibly TRBD2 on 6 matching bases. The CDR3 extends over 14 amino acids. Trimming took 7 bases from V and 0 from J, leaving 10 bases between them. Germline values: CDR1 SNHLY, CDR2 FYNNEI. DNA for the CDR3: TGTGCCAGCACCGGGGACTCCTCCTACAATGAGCAGTTCTTC. It codes for CASTGDSSYNEQFF.

The rearrangement uses TRBV7-3 and TRBJ2-5; TRBD1 aligns across 10 bases. The CDR3 totals 15 residues. Trimming cost V 0 bases and J 5 bases; bases outside gene matches: 3. CDR1 and CDR2 (germline): SGHTA, FQGTGA. In nucleotides, the CDR3 is TGTGCCAGCAGCTTAACGACAGGGGGCTGGGAGACCCAGTACTTC. It specifies CASSLTTGGWETQYF.